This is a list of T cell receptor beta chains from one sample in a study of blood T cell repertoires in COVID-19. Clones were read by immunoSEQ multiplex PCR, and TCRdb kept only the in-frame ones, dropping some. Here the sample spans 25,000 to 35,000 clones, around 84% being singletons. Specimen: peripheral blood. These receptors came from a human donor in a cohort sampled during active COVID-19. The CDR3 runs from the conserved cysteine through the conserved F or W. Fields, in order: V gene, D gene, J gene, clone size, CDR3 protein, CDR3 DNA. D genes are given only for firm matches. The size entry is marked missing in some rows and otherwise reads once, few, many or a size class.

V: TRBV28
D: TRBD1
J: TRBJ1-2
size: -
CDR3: CASSRPTLQGRYGYTF
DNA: TGTGCCAGCAGCCGCCCCACCTTACAGGGGAGATATGGCTACACCTTC

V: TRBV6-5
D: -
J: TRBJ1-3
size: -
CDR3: CASRNDWTGNTIYF
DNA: TGTGCCAGCAGGAACGACTGGACTGGAAACACCATATATTTT

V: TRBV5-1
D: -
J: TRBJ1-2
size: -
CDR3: CASSLGFGVAQVVGYTF
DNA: TGCGCCAGCAGCTTGGGCTTCGGGGTGGCGCAGGTTGTTGGCTACACCTTC

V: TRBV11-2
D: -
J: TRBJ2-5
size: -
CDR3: CASSLGQSGTQYF
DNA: TGTGCCAGCAGCTTAGGGCAGAGCGGGACCCAGTACTTC

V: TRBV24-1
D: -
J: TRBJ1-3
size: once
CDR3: CATSDFQGRGNTIYF
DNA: TGTGCCACCAGTGATTTTCAGGGGAGAGGAAACACCATATATTTT

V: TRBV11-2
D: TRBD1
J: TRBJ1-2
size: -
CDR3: CASSLRLQGVYGYTF
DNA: TGTGCCAGCAGCTTAAGGCTACAGGGGGTTTATGGCTACACCTTC

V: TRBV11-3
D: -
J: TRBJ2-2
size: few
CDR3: CASSSSVRASTGELFF
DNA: TGTGCCAGCAGCTCTAGCGTACGGGCGAGCACCGGGGAGCTGTTTTTT

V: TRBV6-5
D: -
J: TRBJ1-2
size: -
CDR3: CASVKQGGYTF
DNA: TGTGCCAGCGTAAAACAGGGCGGCTACACCTTC

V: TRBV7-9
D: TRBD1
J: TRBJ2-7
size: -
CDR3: CASGRTGSTYEQYF
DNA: TGTGCCAGCGGACGGACAGGATCAACCTACGAGCAGTACTTC

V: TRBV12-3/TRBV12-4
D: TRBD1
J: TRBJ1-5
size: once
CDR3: CATSGQAGQPQHF
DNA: TGTGCCACAAGTGGACAGGCTGGTCAGCCCCAGCATTTT

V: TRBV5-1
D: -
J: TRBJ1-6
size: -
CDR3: CASSLNNNSPLHF
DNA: TGCGCCAGCAGCTTGAACAACAATTCACCCCTCCACTTT

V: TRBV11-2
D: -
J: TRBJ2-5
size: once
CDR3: CASSLGPRGETQYF
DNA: TGTGCCAGCAGCTTAGGCCCCAGAGGGGAGACCCAGTACTTC

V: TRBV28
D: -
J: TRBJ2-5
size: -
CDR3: CASSLVNQETQYF
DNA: TGTGCCAGCAGTTTAGTAAACCAAGAGACCCAGTACTTC

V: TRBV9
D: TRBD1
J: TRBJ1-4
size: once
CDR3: CASSAETGGGEKLFF
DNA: TGTGCCAGCAGCGCGGAGACAGGGGGTGGGGAAAAACTGTTTTTT

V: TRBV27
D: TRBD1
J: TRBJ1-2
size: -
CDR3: CASSLRPTGQGVFGYGYTF
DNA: TGTGCCAGCAGTTTAAGGCCGACGGGACAGGGGGTTTTTGGCTATGGCTACACCTTC

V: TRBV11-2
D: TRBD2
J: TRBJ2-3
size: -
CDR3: CASSSGTSGAYTDTQYF
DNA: TGTGCCAGCAGCTCAGGGACTAGCGGGGCGTACACAGATACGCAGTATTTT

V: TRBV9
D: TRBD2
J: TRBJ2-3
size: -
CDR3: CASSLRSSGGPGDTQYF
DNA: TGTGCCAGCAGCTTACGGAGTAGCGGGGGGCCGGGGGATACGCAGTATTTT

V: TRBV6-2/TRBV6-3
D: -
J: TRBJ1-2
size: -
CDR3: CASSYTRWEYGYTF
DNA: TGTGCCAGCAGTTATACGAGGTGGGAGTATGGCTACACCTTC